This entry concerns a single T cell receptor beta chain. The source of the sample is a study of T-cell memory formation after mild COVID-19. CDR3 length: 18 amino acids. Germline CDR1 reads SEHNR; CDR2 reads FQNEAQ (reference sequence). V shed 3 bases and J 6 bases; nucleotides not matched to a gene: 18. The 5'RACE method, run with constant-segment primers, produced TCR alpha and TCR beta cDNA libraries (carrying sample barcodes and UMIs). Via MiXCR, TCRdb re-called the 5' RACE reads, giving one row per CDR3 protein. This table holds hundreds of thousands of distinct CDR3 sequences, 20% to 25% found once.

Sequenced input: PBMCs or a T cell subset sorted from them (not recorded which). The chain couples TRBV7-9 to TRBJ2-7; 9 nucleotides line up with TRBD2. The receptor comes from an adult woman who had mild COVID-19 (a few samples of this study predate the infection). Cell type and time point are not known. Here the CDR3 reads CASSLVWISGGPPPEQYF. The DNA of the CDR3 is TGTGCCAGCAGCTTGGTTTGGATTAGCGGGGGTCCCCCCCCCGAGCAGTACTTC.